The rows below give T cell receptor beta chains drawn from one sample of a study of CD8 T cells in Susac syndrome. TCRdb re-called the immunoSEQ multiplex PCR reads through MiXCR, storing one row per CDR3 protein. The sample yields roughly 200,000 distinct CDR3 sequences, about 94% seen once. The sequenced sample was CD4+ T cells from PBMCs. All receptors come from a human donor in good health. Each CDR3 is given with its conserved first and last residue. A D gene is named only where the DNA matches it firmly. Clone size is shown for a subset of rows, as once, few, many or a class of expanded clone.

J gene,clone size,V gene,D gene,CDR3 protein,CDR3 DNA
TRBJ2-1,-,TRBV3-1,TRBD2,CASSPGLAGVGYNEQFF,TGTGCCAGCAGCCCGGGACTAGCGGGGGTCGGGTACAATGAGCAGTTCTTC
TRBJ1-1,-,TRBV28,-,CASSLSLRAFF,TGTGCCAGCAGTTTAAGCCTCAGGGCTTTCTTT
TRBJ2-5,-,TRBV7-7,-,CASSQPDAQETQYF,TGTGCTAGCAGCCAGCCCGATGCCCAAGAGACCCAGTACTTC
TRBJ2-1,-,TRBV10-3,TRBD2,CAISESTPGLGNEQFF,TGTGCCATCAGTGAGTCGACACCGGGACTAGGGAATGAGCAGTTCTTC
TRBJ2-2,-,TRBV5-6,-,CASSLKTTARLFGELFF,TGTGCCAGCAGCTTGAAGACAACAGCGCGCCTCTTCGGGGAGCTGTTTTTT
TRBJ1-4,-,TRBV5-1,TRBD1,CASSLPGQDQKLFF,TGCGCCAGCAGCTTGCCGGGACAGGACCAAAAACTGTTTTTT
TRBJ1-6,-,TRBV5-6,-,CASSLSQNSPLHF,TGTGCCAGCAGCTTGTCGCAGAATTCACCCCTCCACTTT
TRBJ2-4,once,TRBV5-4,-,CASSGTLNIQYF,TGTGCCAGCAGCGGGACCTTAAACATTCAGTACTTC
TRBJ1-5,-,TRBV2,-,CASAGGGPQHF,TGTGCCAGTGCGGGGGGAGGGCCCCAGCATTTT
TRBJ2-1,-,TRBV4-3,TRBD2,CASSQDFGGGKNEQFF,TGCGCCAGCAGCCAAGATTTCGGCGGGGGGAAGAATGAGCAGTTCTTC
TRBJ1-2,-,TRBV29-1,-,CSVDSPYGYTF,TGCAGCGTCGACAGTCCCTATGGCTACACCTTC
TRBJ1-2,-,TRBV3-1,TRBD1,CASSYGQGFYGYTF,TGTGCCAGCAGCTACGGACAGGGATTCTATGGCTACACCTTC
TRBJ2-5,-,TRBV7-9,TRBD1,CAGGQGARTQYF,TGTGCCGGAGGGCAGGGGGCGCGAACCCAGTACTTC
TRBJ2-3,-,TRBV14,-,CASSPGRRGDTDTQYF,TGTGCCAGCAGCCCCGGCCGTAGGGGGGACACAGATACGCAGTATTTT
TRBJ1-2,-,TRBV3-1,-,CASSQGAGAANYGYTF,TGTGCCAGCAGCCAAGGGGCTGGGGCGGCTAACTATGGCTACACCTTC
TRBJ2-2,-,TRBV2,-,CASREAFANTGELFF,TGTGCCAGCAGAGAGGCGTTCGCGAACACCGGGGAGCTGTTTTTT
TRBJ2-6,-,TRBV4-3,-,CASSQGQVAMGSGANVLTF,TGCGCCAGCAGCCAAGGTCAGGTCGCCATGGGCTCTGGGGCCAACGTCCTGACTTTC
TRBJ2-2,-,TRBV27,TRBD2,CASGFSGGYTGELFF,TGTGCCAGCGGATTTAGCGGGGGGTACACCGGGGAGCTGTTTTTT
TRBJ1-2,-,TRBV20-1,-,CSARDKGYTF,TGCAGTGCTAGAGATAAAGGCTACACCTTC
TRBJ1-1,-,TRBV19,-,CASSIMESSTEAFF,TGTGCCAGTAGTATCATGGAGAGTAGCACTGAAGCTTTCTTT
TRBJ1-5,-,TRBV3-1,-,CASSQTTGRQPQHF,TGTGCCAGCAGCCAAACTACAGGCCGTCAGCCCCAGCATTTT
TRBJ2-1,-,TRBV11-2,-,CASSPFGGSSYNEQFF,TGTGCCAGCAGCCCTTTTGGGGGGAGCTCCTACAATGAGCAGTTCTTC
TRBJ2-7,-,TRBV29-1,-,CSVVAINYEQYF,TGCAGCGTAGTGGCCATTAACTACGAGCAGTACTTC
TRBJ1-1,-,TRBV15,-,CATSRVPSPIAFF,TGTGCCACCAGCAGAGTGCCGAGCCCAATAGCTTTCTTT
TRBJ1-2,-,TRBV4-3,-,CASSQEGVFYGYTF,TGCGCCAGCAGCCAAGAAGGGGTCTTCTATGGCTACACCTTC
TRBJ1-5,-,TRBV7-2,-,CASSSQGKQPQHF,TGTGCCAGCAGCTCGCAAGGGAAGCAGCCCCAGCATTTT
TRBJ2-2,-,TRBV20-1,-,CSAHPPGRRGTGELFF,TGCAGTGCCCACCCCCCTGGGCGGCGAGGCACCGGGGAGCTGTTTTTT
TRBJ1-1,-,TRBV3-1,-,CASSRVQMNTEAFF,TGTGCCAGCAGCCGTGTACAAATGAACACTGAAGCTTTCTTT
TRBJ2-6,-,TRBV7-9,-,CASSLDRSWGSGANVLTF,TGTGCCAGCAGCTTAGATCGGTCATGGGGGTCTGGGGCCAACGTCCTGACTTTC
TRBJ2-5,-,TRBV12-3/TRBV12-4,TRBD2,CASSLRGGHETQYF,TGTGCCAGCAGTTTACGGGGGGGGCATGAGACCCAGTACTTC
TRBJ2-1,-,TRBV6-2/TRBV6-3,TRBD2,CASRLGLAGGLYNEQFF,TGTGCCAGCAGATTAGGACTAGCGGGGGGGCTGTACAATGAGCAGTTCTTC
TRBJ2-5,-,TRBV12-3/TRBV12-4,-,CASSPDSKVETQYF,TGTGCCAGCAGTCCTGACTCGAAGGTGGAGACCCAGTACTTC
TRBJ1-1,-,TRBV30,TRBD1,CAWSKQGGTEAFF,TGTGCCTGGAGTAAACAGGGGGGCACTGAAGCTTTCTTT
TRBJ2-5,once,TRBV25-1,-,CASSANVVQETQYF,TGTGCCAGCAGTGCCAATGTGGTCCAAGAGACCCAGTACTTC
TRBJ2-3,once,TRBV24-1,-,CATSDPVGGDTQYF,TGTGCCACCAGTGACCCGGTTGGCGGGGATACGCAGTATTTT
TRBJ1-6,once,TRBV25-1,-,CASSDGQLIYNSPLHF,TGTGCCAGCAGCGATGGACAGCTGATCTATAATTCACCCCTCCACTTT
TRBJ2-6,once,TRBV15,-,CATSRDNGGSGANVLTF,TGTGCCACCAGCAGAGATAATGGTGGCTCTGGGGCCAACGTCCTGACTTTC
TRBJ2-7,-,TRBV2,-,CASSEEQGSYEQYF,TGTGCCAGCAGTGAGGAACAGGGCTCCTACGAGCAGTACTTC
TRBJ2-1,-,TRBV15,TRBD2,CATSLRAGVLNEQFF,TGTGCCACCAGCCTTAGGGCGGGGGTCCTCAATGAGCAGTTCTTC
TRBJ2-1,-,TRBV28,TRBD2,CASTLSGVYNEQFF,TGTGCCAGCACCCTTAGCGGGGTCTACAATGAGCAGTTCTTC
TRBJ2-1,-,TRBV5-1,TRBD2,CASSSLLAGGRNEQFF,TGCGCCAGCAGCTCGCTTCTAGCGGGGGGGCGAAATGAGCAGTTCTTC
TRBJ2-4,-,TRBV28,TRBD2,CASATGGRKNIQYF,TGTGCCAGCGCGACGGGGGGGAGAAAAAACATTCAGTACTTC
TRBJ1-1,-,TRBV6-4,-,CASSERGNTEAFF,TGTGCCAGCAGTGAGCGGGGTAACACTGAAGCTTTCTTT
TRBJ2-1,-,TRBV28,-,CATVEYGEQFF,TGTGCCACCGTTGAGTATGGTGAGCAGTTCTTC
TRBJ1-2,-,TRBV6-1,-,CASSKRDGRYNVGYTF,TGTGCCAGCAGCAAAAGGGACGGCCGCTATAACGTTGGCTACACCTTC
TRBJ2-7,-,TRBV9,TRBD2,CASSVALGRYEQYF,TGTGCCAGCAGCGTAGCTCTCGGGAGGTACGAGCAGTACTTC
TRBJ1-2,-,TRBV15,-,CATSRVGDFYGYTF,TGTGCCACCAGCAGAGTTGGGGACTTTTATGGCTACACCTTC
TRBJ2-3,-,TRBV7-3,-,CASSLNGANTDTQYF,TGTGCCAGCAGCCTGAATGGGGCAAACACAGATACGCAGTATTTT
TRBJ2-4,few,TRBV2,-,CASNPGMANIQYF,TGTGCCAGCAACCCAGGGATGGCAAACATTCAGTACTTC
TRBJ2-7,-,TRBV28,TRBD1,CASHPGGPIYEQYF,TGTGCCAGCCACCCAGGGGGTCCTATCTACGAGCAGTACTTC
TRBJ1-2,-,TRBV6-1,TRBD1,CASRPGTGGLGYTF,TGTGCCAGCAGACCTGGGACAGGGGGTTTGGGCTACACCTTC
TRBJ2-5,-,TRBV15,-,CATSRDLTGAGETQYF,TGTGCCACCAGCAGAGATCTCACGGGGGCGGGAGAGACCCAGTACTTC
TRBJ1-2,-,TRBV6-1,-,CASREPGLGEHGYTF,TGTGCCAGCAGGGAGCCAGGGCTGGGCGAGCACGGCTACACCTTC